The rows below give T cell receptor beta chains drawn from one sample of a study of T cell responses to AZD1222 COVID-19 vaccine. The data were produced by immunoSEQ multiplex PCR, yet TCRdb's version contains in-frame clones alone and is incomplete. The data hold 150,000 to 200,000 clones, with 80% to 90% observed a single time. The sequencing here drew on peripheral blood, taken 28 days after the second AZD1222 dose. The receptors here all came from an adult who received the AZD1222 COVID-19 vaccine. CDR3s include the opening cysteine and the closing phenylalanine or tryptophan. The order of the fields is J gene, clone size, V gene, D gene, CDR3 DNA, CDR3 protein. D genes are given only for firm matches. Only some rows state a clone size, as once, few, many or a class for expanded clones.

TRBJ1-1 . TRBV11-2 . TGTGCCAGCAGCTTAGGCTTCGGCCTGATGAACACTGAAGCTTTCTTT CASSLGFGLMNTEAFF
TRBJ1-6 . TRBV12-3/TRBV12-4 . TGTGCCAGCAGTTTACCCCATTCACCCCTCCACTTT CASSLPHSPLHF
TRBJ2-7 . TRBV6-6 . TGTGCCAGCAGTTACTCGGCGGGGACCTACGAGCAGTACTTC CASSYSAGTYEQYF
TRBJ2-2 . TRBV9 . TGTGCCAGCAGCGTAGTACCGTTCGGGGCCGTGAACACCGGGGAGCTGTTTTTT CASSVVPFGAVNTGELFF
TRBJ2-1 once TRBV6-2/TRBV6-3 . TGTGCCAGCAGTTATGTCGGGGTAACGGATGAGCAGTTCTTC CASSYVGVTDEQFF
TRBJ2-2 once TRBV19 . TGTGCCAGTAGTAATACGGCCGCGAACACCGGGGAGCTGTTTTTT CASSNTAANTGELFF
TRBJ2-3 . TRBV10-2 . TGCGCCACCCAGGGGGGCCATCCCACAGATACGCAGTATTTT CATQGGHPTDTQYF
TRBJ1-1 . TRBV14 . TGTGCCAGCAGCTCCGTGTATCAAGGGGTCACTGAAGCTTTCTTT CASSSVYQGVTEAFF
TRBJ2-5 . TRBV29-1 TRBD1 TGCAGCGGTTGGACAGGTCCCAAGACCCAGTACTTC CSGWTGPKTQYF
TRBJ2-3 once TRBV3-1/TRBV3-2 . TGTGCCAGCAGTTCTAGCGTCACAGATACGCAGTATTTT CASSSSVTDTQYF
TRBJ1-4 . TRBV19 . TGTGCCAGTAAGTCCCCCCCCGCGACTAATGAAAAACTGTTTTTT CASKSPPATNEKLFF
TRBJ2-7 . TRBV19 . TGTGCCAGTAGTATAGCGCAGGATAGCTCCTACGAGCAGTACTTC CASSIAQDSSYEQYF
TRBJ1-6 many TRBV20-1 TRBD1 TGCAGTGCTAGTTCCCTGACAGGGGGCAATTCACCCCTCCACTTT CSASSLTGGNSPLHF
TRBJ1-1 . TRBV3-1/TRBV3-2 TRBD1 TGTGCCAGCAGCCAATCGACAGGGCTGTTTAGTGCTTTCTTT CASSQSTGLFSAFF
TRBJ1-2 . TRBV3-1/TRBV3-2 TRBD1 TGTGCCAGCAGCACCGACAGGGATAGATTAAAGGGCTACACCTTC CASSTDRDRLKGYTF
TRBJ2-5 . TRBV6-5 . TGTGCCACCGGGGGTTGGGGGGAAGAGACCCAGTACTTC CATGGWGEETQYF
TRBJ1-3 few TRBV19 . TGTGCCAGTAGTATTAAGGGGACCGGAAACACCATATATTTT CASSIKGTGNTIYF
TRBJ1-4 . TRBV9 . TGTGCCAGCAGCCCGAGGACAGCCTTTAATGAAAAACTGTTTTTT CASSPRTAFNEKLFF
TRBJ2-3 . TRBV9 . TGTGCCAGCAGCGTAGAGGGTGGGGGCACAGATACGCAGTATTTT CASSVEGGGTDTQYF
TRBJ2-7 . TRBV12-3/TRBV12-4 . TGTGCCAGCACCCGACAAAAGGCCGAGCAGTACTTC CASTRQKAEQYF
TRBJ1-6 . TRBV5-4 . TGTGCCAGCAGCTCCACTAATTCACCCCTCCACTTT CASSSTNSPLHF
TRBJ1-3 . TRBV3-1/TRBV3-2 . TGTGCCAGCAGCCTTAACCCACGCTCTGGAAACACCATATATTTT CASSLNPRSGNTIYF
TRBJ1-2 . TRBV19 TRBD1 TGTGCCAGTACGATAGGGCAGGGGGCGCGTGGCAACTATGGCTACACCTTC CASTIGQGARGNYGYTF
TRBJ1-1 . TRBV19 . TGTGCCAGTAGTATAGGGGGGGAGAACACTGAAGCTTTCTTT CASSIGGENTEAFF
TRBJ1-1 . TRBV28 TRBD1 TGTGCCAGCAGTGAGCCTACAGGGGGCACTGAAGCTTTCTTT CASSEPTGGTEAFF
TRBJ2-7 . TRBV7-2 . TGTGCCAGCATCGAGTACGTGGAGCCCTACGAGCAGTACTTC CASIEYVEPYEQYF
TRBJ1-5 . TRBV19 . TGTGCCAGTAGTATACTCGCAGGGCTTAATCAGCCCCAGCATTTT CASSILAGLNQPQHF
TRBJ1-1 . TRBV12-3/TRBV12-4 . TGTGCCAGCAGTTTAGGGAGGAACACTGAAGCTTTCTTT CASSLGRNTEAFF
TRBJ2-2 . TRBV5-5 TRBD2 TGTGCCAGCAGCTCCCAACTAGCGGGGGGTTTCACCGGGGAGCTGTTTTTT CASSSQLAGGFTGELFF
TRBJ1-2 few TRBV30 . TGTGCCTGGAGACCCAATCTCGGGGGGAACTATGGCTACACCTTC CAWRPNLGGNYGYTF
TRBJ2-6 . TRBV30 . TGTGCCTGCCCTAAATGGGGACGAACGTTCTCTGGGGCCAACGTCCTGACTTTC CACPKWGRTFSGANVLTF
TRBJ2-7 few TRBV9 . TGTGCCAGCAGCGTAGTGGACGGGTACGAGCAGTACTTC CASSVVDGYEQYF
TRBJ1-5 . TRBV10-2 . TGCGCCAGTAGAGCCCTAGGGGGGGACCAATATAGCAATCAGCCCCAGCATTTT CASRALGGDQYSNQPQHF
TRBJ2-2 once TRBV7-2 . TGTGCCAGCAGCTTAGGCGGGGAAAGGGGAAACACCGGGGAGCTGTTTTTT CASSLGGERGNTGELFF